The source of this TCR beta chain is a study of blood T cell repertoires in COVID-19. Study details: Researchers got acute and convalescent COVID-19 samples from the United States, Italy and Spain.

Here immunoSEQ multiplex PCR was the method, and the copy in TCRdb shows in-frame clones only, minus some. Of approximately 290,000 clones listed, around 85% were seen once; the top ten hold 0.7% to 1%. This clone was counted a few times. Seattle's enrolled individuals joined amid active infection and were then monitored longitudinally. The CDR3 length is 14 residues. Germline V lookup: CDR1 SGHVS, CDR2 FQNEAQ. The V and J ends lost 10 bases and 1 base, in that order; junction bases with no gene match: 3. This sequence joins TRBV7-8 and TRBJ2-2; 10 positions agree with TRBD2. Sequences were obtained from peripheral blood. The clonotype originates from a human donor with COVID-19, enrolled during active disease. The donor label of this sample is uncertain. The CDR3 region has the DNA TGTGCCACAAGCGGGAGGGAGAACACCGGGGAGCTGTTTTTT. This sequence encodes CATSGRENTGELFF.